This entry lists 19 T cell receptor beta chains sequenced from one sample in a study of control samples from healthy donors and cancer patients. Sequencing used immunoSEQ multiplex PCR; TCRdb keeps in-frame clones, though not all of them. The table shows about 180,000 clones, with roughly 94% occurring only once. The specimen sequenced was blood. Receptors were obtained from a woman younger than 35 in good health.

The chain carries TRBV2 and TRBJ2-7; D might be TRBD1 or TRBD2, each matching 5 bases. Between the trimmed V and J ends, which lost 8 bases and 1 base, there was a span of 9 bases. The germline V gene has CDR1 SNHLY and CDR2 FYNNEI. This CDR3 is 12 amino acids long. The CDR3 DNA is TGTGCCAGCGGGACGATGTCCTACGAGCAGTACTTC. This sequence encodes CASGTMSYEQYF.

The CDR3 sequence is CASRGDGYTF. For the CDR3, the DNA is TGTGCCAGCCGGGGGGATGGCTACACCTTC. V usage is TRBV19 and J usage is TRBJ1-2; tentative D call: TRBD1 (5 bases). Trimming cost V 9 bases and J 6 bases, with 8 bases left between them. Germline V gene lookup returns CDR1 LNHDA and CDR2 SQIVND (reference sequence). CDR3 length equals 10 residues.

This sequence joins TRBV19 and TRBJ1-2; D is uncertain. The germline V and J ends were trimmed by 5 bases and 0 bases, with 13 bases remaining between them. The CDR3 covers 15 residues. CDR1 LNHDA and CDR2 SQIVND come from the germline V gene (reference sequence). The CDR3 region has the DNA TGTGCCAGTAGTTCTCCCGGGGTTTCTAACTATGGCTACACCTTC. Protein sequence: CASSSPGVSNYGYTF.

The chain joins TRBV19 to TRBJ1-1; D possibly corresponds to TRBD1 (5 bases). CDR3 length: 14 amino acids. V was shortened by 3 bases and J by 5 bases, with 13 bases between the two germline ends. In germline, CDR1 is LNHDA, CDR2 SQIVND (reference sequence). The CDR3 region has the DNA TGTGCCAGTAGTATTGGGGCCCAGTCAACTGAAGCTTTCTTT. It yields the protein CASSIGAQSTEAFF.

This clone was observed a single time. CDR3 sequence reads: CASSLEMRGPQHF. CDR3 nucleotides: TGTGCCAGCAGCTTGGAAATGAGGGGGCCCCAGCATTTT. V is TRBV7-2 and J is TRBJ1-5; possible D gene TRBD1, 5 bases. CDR1 is SGHTA and CDR2 is FQGNSA in the germline V gene. V lost 3 bases and J lost 9, with 12 bases in between. The CDR3 runs 13 residues.

The chain recombines TRBV5-6 with TRBJ2-4, with unresolved D. The CDR3 extends over 14 amino acids. Trimming removed 0 bases from V and 6 bases from J, with 10 bases in between. Germline assignment: CDR1 SGHDT and CDR2 YYEEEE. Written as DNA, the CDR3 is TGTGCCAGCAGCTTGGGGACGACTCGAAACATTCAGTACTTC. Amino acids: CASSLGTTRNIQYF.

This chain links TRBV28 with TRBJ1-2, with 9 nucleotides matching TRBD1. Germline trimming cut 6 bases from V and 4 bases from J; bases unmatched to any gene: 6. This CDR3 is built from 14 residues. From germline, CDR1 is MDHEN and CDR2 SYDVKM. The CDR3 DNA reads as TGTGCCAGCAGAATCCTGACAGGGGGCTATGGCTACACCTTC. It encodes CASRILTGGYGYTF.

The chain combines TRBV28 with TRBJ2-7, with D perhaps given as TRBD1 or TRBD2 (6 bases each). CDR1 MDHEN and CDR2 SYDVKM come from the germline V gene. Trimming left V 7 bases short and J 0 bases short, with 19 bases between. The CDR3 length is 16 residues. The CDR3 reads CASTNTPGAYSYEQYF. DNA of the CDR3: TGTGCCAGCACCAACACCCCGGGGGCCTACTCCTACGAGCAGTACTTC.

The chain carries TRBV5-1 and TRBJ1-4; D not resolved. Germline CDR1 reads SGHRS; CDR2 reads YFSETQ. V lost 4 bases to trimming and J lost 6 bases, with 10 bases between them. The length of the CDR3 is 13 residues. The CDR3 region is CASSPDGYEKLFF. Here the CDR3 DNA reads TGCGCCAGCAGCCCCGACGGCTATGAAAAACTGTTTTTT.

The genes are TRBV5-5 and TRBJ2-7; possible D gene TRBD1, 5 bases. From germline, CDR1 is SGHKS and CDR2 YYEKEE (reference sequence). CDR3 length: 15 residues. The V gene lost 2 bases and the J gene lost 2 bases, with 14 bases spanning the gap. This CDR3 is CASSLALARAYEQYF. For the CDR3, the DNA is TGTGCCAGCAGCTTAGCCCTCGCCAGGGCCTACGAGCAGTACTTC.

This clone was seen once. CDR3 DNA: TGTGCCAGTAGTACCCAGGGGGCGAACTACGAGCAGTACTTC. This codes for CASSTQGANYEQYF. The chain carries TRBV19 and TRBJ2-7; 8 positions match TRBD1. CDR1 is LNHDA, CDR2 SQIVND, per germline (reference sequence). V was clipped by 4 bases and J by 3 bases; unmatched bases: 5. This CDR3 spans 14 amino acids. Full variable domain (missing parts from reference TRBV19 and TRBJ2-7): DGGITQSPKYLFRKEGQNVTLSCEQNLNHDAMYWYRQDPGQGLRLIYYSQIVNDFQKGDIAEGYSVSREKKESFPLTVTSAQKNPTAFYLCASSTQGANYEQYFGPGTRLTVT.

The chain is built from TRBV18 and TRBJ2-7; the match to TRBD2 covers 11 bases. Trimming at V came to 3 bases and at J to 6 bases, leaving 7 bases not matched to a gene. Germline V lookup: CDR1 KGHSH, CDR2 LQKENI. The CDR3 runs 15 residues. The chain's CDR3 is CASSPLAGGSFEQYF. CDR3 bases: TGTGCCAGCTCACCGCTAGCGGGGGGTTCATTCGAGCAGTACTTC.

Comment on this clone: Other DNA sequences in this specimen translate into the identical CDR3. The rearrangement uses TRBV4-2 and TRBJ2-5; D is ambiguous. This CDR3 comprises 13 residues. Trimming took off 0 bases at V and 5 bases at J, with 7 bases between the two ends. Per germline, CDR1 LGHNA and CDR2 YNFKEQ. This CDR3 is CASSQDRRETQYF. CDR3 DNA: TGTGCCAGCAGCCAAGATCGTCGGGAGACCCAGTACTTC.

This chain links TRBV7-2 with TRBJ2-3, with TRBD1 matching over 7 bases. With V trimmed by 7 bases and J by 2 bases, 9 bases remained unmatched. The CDR3 totals 15 residues. Germline CDR1 and CDR2: SGHTA and FQGNSA. The CDR3 region is CASTGRGQITDTQYF. DNA for the CDR3: TGTGCCAGCACCGGTCGGGGACAGATCACAGATACGCAGTATTTT.

The genes are TRBV28 and TRBJ1-6; the D gene is possibly TRBD1 (5 bases). Germline V gene lookup returns CDR1 MDHEN and CDR2 SYDVKM. The CDR3 totals 15 residues. V lost 2 bases and J lost 6, with 11 bases in between. The CDR3 sequence: CASSLVGTRNSPLHF. In nucleotides, the CDR3 is TGTGCCAGCAGTTTAGTCGGGACCCGTAATTCACCCCTCCACTTT.

This clone showed up just once. The chain has TRBV9 and TRBJ1-2, with D perhaps matching TRBD1 (5 bases). The CDR3 is made up of 18 amino acids. Germline lookup yields CDR1 SGDLS and CDR2 YYNGEE. Trimming shortened V by 5 bases and J by 5 bases, and 28 bases separated the two germline ends. The CDR3 is CASSGFPTTPKDKYGYTF. The CDR3 region has the DNA TGTGCCAGCAGTGGCTTTCCCACCACCCCCAAGGACAAATATGGCTACACCTTC.

The chain links TRBV6-5 to TRBJ2-2; 10 bases line up with TRBD1. Germline CDR1 reads MNHEY; CDR2 reads SVGAGI. V lost 7 bases, J lost 7 bases, and 6 bases stayed unmatched. The CDR3 has 14 amino acids. Written as DNA, the CDR3 is TGTGCCAGCACCCCGGACAGGGGGGTCGGGGAGCTGTTTTTT. Translation: CASTPDRGVGELFF.

This chain joins TRBV6-5 and TRBJ1-2; 8 positions agree with TRBD1. V was pared by 2 bases and J by 6 bases, with 2 bases of the junction left unmatched. The germline CDR1 and CDR2 sequences are MNHEY and SVGAGI. The CDR3 sequence is 13 residues long. The CDR3 coding sequence is TGTGCCAGCAGTTACGCGGACAGGGATGGCTACACCTTC. This gives the protein CASSYADRDGYTF.

This clone showed up just a few times. The chain employs TRBV29-1 and TRBJ1-1; perhaps TRBD1 as D (6 bases). The CDR3 extends over 14 amino acids. Germline CDR1 SQVTM, CDR2 ANQGSEA. V lost 7 bases, J lost 2 bases, and 17 bases lay in between. The DNA of the CDR3 is TGCAGCGCCACCCCCGGGACAACTAACACTGAAGCTTTCTTT. This translates into CSATPGTTNTEAFF.